These T cell receptor beta chains were read from a single sample in a study of OX40 agonist ivuxolimab in advanced cancers. Sequencing used immunoSEQ multiplex PCR; TCRdb keeps in-frame clones, though not all of them. The table has tens of thousands of clones, approximately 90% seen once; the top ten hold 8.7%. The specimen comprised CD4+ or CD8+ T cells sorted from blood, sampled in a trial of the OX40 agonist ivuxolimab. These receptors all come from an adult with an advanced solid tumor such as melanoma, head and neck, liver or kidney cancer. The CDR3 runs from the conserved cysteine through the conserved F or W. A D gene is named only where the DNA matches it firmly. Size is omitted from some rows. Given values are once, few, many or a class for expanded clones.

v_call,d_call,clone_size,j_call,cdr3_nt,cdr3_aa
TRBV28,.,.,TRBJ1-3,TGTGCCAGCAGTTTAGAGCAGGCGCCTGGAAACACCATATATTTT,CASSLEQAPGNTIYF
TRBV6-5,.,.,TRBJ1-1,TGTGCCAGCAGTTACCTGATCAACACTGAAGCTTTCTTT,CASSYLINTEAFF
TRBV4-2,.,once,TRBJ2-1,TGTGCCAGCAGCCAAGTTGGGGGTGAGCAGTTCTTC,CASSQVGGEQFF
TRBV7-2,.,.,TRBJ2-5,TGTGCCAGCGATTCCGGGGAGACCCAGTACTTC,CASDSGETQYF
TRBV6-5,.,.,TRBJ1-2,TGTGCCAGCAGTCTGACAGGCGCGGGCTATGGCTACACCTTC,CASSLTGAGYGYTF
TRBV15,.,once,TRBJ2-3,TGTGCCACCAGCAGCAGGGTCTTAACCACAGATACGCAGTATTTT,CATSSRVLTTDTQYF
TRBV6-5,.,.,TRBJ2-5,TGTGCCAGCAGTTACGGGATTAGCGGTCAAGAGACCCAGTACTTC,CASSYGISGQETQYF
TRBV4-3,.,few,TRBJ1-5,TGCGCCAGCAGCCAAGATAGCGGGGTAGGTCAGCCCCAGCATTTT,CASSQDSGVGQPQHF
TRBV28,.,.,TRBJ2-2,TGTGCCAGCAGTTTATTGCAAGGGCGCAGCGGGGAGCTGTTTTTT,CASSLLQGRSGELFF
TRBV7-3,.,.,TRBJ1-2,TGTGCCAGCAGCTTAGGGGGTAGTGACTATGGCTACACCTTC,CASSLGGSDYGYTF
TRBV4-3,TRBD2,few,TRBJ2-5,TGCGCCAGCAGCCAAGATGGAGCGGGAGGCCCCCAAGAGACCCAGTACTTC,CASSQDGAGGPQETQYF
TRBV6-5,.,.,TRBJ2-2,TGTGCCAGCAGCTTACAGGGTAGTGCCGGGGAGCTGTTTTTT,CASSLQGSAGELFF
TRBV7-9,.,.,TRBJ2-6,TGTGCCAGCAGCTTAGTTGGGGGGCGCGTATCTGGGGCCAACGTCCTGACTTTC,CASSLVGGRVSGANVLTF
TRBV5-5,.,.,TRBJ2-7,TGTGCCAGCAGCTACTTTCCCGGAAACTACGAGCAGTACTTC,CASSYFPGNYEQYF
TRBV6-5,.,.,TRBJ2-7,TGTGCCAGCAGTTACGCGGGTGCCAACTCCTACGAGCAGTACTTC,CASSYAGANSYEQYF
TRBV13,TRBD1,.,TRBJ1-1,TGTGCCAGCACTGAGGGACAGAAACCTGAAGCTTTCTTT,CASTEGQKPEAFF
TRBV5-8,TRBD1,.,TRBJ1-5,TGTGCCAGCAGCCTCCGACAGGGATATCAGCCCCAGCATTTT,CASSLRQGYQPQHF
TRBV7-9,.,once,TRBJ1-2,TGTGCCAGCAGCTTCCCAGGATCGGGCAACTATGGCTACACCTTC,CASSFPGSGNYGYTF
TRBV5-1,.,.,TRBJ1-1,TGCGCCAGCAGCTTTGGGGCAAATGAAGCTTTCTTT,CASSFGANEAFF
TRBV11-1,TRBD2,.,TRBJ2-7,TGTGCCAGCAGCCTTAGGACTAGCAGCGAGCAGTACTTC,CASSLRTSSEQYF
TRBV11-3,TRBD2,once,TRBJ2-1,TGTGCCAGCAGCTGGGTAGCGGGAGATGAGCAGTTCTTC,CASSWVAGDEQFF
TRBV19,.,.,TRBJ1-1,TGTGCCAGTAGTGTCGAAGGGACCGCGGGTGAAGCTTTCTTT,CASSVEGTAGEAFF
TRBV7-9,TRBD1,.,TRBJ2-7,TGTGCCAGCAGCTTAAGTAGGGGACAGGGGTCCTACGAGCAGTACTTC,CASSLSRGQGSYEQYF